The text below deals with one T cell receptor (beta chain). This clonotype was counted between two and nine times. No cognate antigen has been identified for it. It has no much larger one-base neighbor in the sample; base qualities were not kept. This entry belongs to a study of T cells after yellow fever vaccination (dated by TCRdb to between 2019 and 2020). The study in broad terms: The SMART-Seq v4 Ultra Low Input RNA kit was used to prepare libraries from fractions with low cell numbers. To track T-cell clones before and after primary and booster YFV17D yellow fever vaccination, bulk TCR alpha and beta repertoires were sequenced longitudinally. Two healthy male donors, one aged 18 to 30 and one aged 30 to 40 years, made up the cohort. Blood was drawn at multiple timepoints before and after primary and secondary immunization, with bulk PBMC replicates and cell subsets isolated.

Results the study describes overall, beyond this receptor: After the booster, most clones that had expanded after primary vaccination were detected again (about 95% of CD4 and roughly nine tenths of CD8), suggesting broad maintenance of memory. Because abundant contaminating clonotypes from the bulk population could be contained in FACS-sorted repertoires, computational filtering was required. Compared with the primary T-cell response, the secondary T-cell response was weaker but faster, peaking on day 5 rather than day 15. Because the study included only a couple of donors, the extent to which the findings can be generalized is limited. A small share of clonotypes occurred in both CD4 and CD8 compartments, likely arising from convergent recombination.

TCR cDNA was synthesized by 5'RACE template switching, which introduced a universal primer site and unique molecular identifiers. Priming for cDNA synthesis came from both the TCR alpha and TCR beta constant segments. Libraries were amplified in two PCR steps, with sample barcodes and sequencing adapters added in the second step. Sequencing of the libraries was done on either Illumina HiSeq 2500 (2x100 bp) or NovaSeq (2x150 bp). For the original study's pipeline: Reads were demultiplexed and collapsed into UMI consensus sequences with MIGEC, and V(D)J alignment was performed with MiXCR. Vaccine-responding clonotypes were defined with edgeR using replicate PBMC samples, requiring FDR below 0.01 and a log2 fold change above 5 up to day 15. CD4 or CD8 identity was assigned to each bulk clonotype according to whether the clonotype was present at higher abundance in the sequenced CD4 repertoire or the sequenced CD8 repertoire. TCRdb reran the public reads through fastp at Q25 and MiXCR, keeping productive beta chains. Records with the same CDR3 protein are collapsed into one entry carrying the most frequent genes and DNA. None of the V and J calls come from the authors' own analysis; TCRdb made them. This sample is represented by about 330,000 distinct CDR3 sequences; roughly 8.6% of them were singletons. The top ten constitute around 17% of the sample.

The treatment or condition label corresponds to: live attenuated yellow fever vaccine strain. At each blood-draw timepoint, two biological replicates of bulk PBMCs were collected. PBMCs were isolated from peripheral blood using a standard Ficoll-Paque protocol. TriZol was used to extract RNA from bulk PBMCs, from CD4 and CD8 fractions, and from dextramer-positive and dextramer-negative fractions. The germline V gene provides CDR1 MGHRA and CDR2 YSYEKL. The CDR3 runs 14 residues from the cysteine to the phenylalanine. Only the CDR3 DNA stays, 42 bases, in frame from base 1. V is clipped by 0 bases and J by 0 bases, and the sequence between their germline boundaries is 5 bases long.

The V gene is TRBV4-1 and the J gene is TRBJ1-1, with the D gene call left open. The source was PBMCs, collected roughly 45 days after the first yellow fever vaccination. The TCR comes from a man in his late teens or twenties who received the YFV17D yellow fever vaccine. The base sequence is TGCGCCAGCAGCCAAGAGGAGGTGAACACTGAAGCTTTCTTT. It is translated as CASSQEEVNTEAFF.